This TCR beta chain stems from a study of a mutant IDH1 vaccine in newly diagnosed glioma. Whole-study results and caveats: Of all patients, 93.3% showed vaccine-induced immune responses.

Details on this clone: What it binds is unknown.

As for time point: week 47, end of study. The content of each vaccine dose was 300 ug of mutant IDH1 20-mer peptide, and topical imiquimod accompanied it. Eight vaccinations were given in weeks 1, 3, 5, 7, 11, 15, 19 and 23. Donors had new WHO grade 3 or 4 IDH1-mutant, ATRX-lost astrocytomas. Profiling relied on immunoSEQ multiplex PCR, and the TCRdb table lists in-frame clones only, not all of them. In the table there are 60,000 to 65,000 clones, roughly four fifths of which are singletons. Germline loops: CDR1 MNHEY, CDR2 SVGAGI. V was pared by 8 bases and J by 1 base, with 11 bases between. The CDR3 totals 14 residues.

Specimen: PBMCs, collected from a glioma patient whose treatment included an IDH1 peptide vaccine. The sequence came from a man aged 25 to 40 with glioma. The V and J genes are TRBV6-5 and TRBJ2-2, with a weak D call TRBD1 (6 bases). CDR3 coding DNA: TGTGCCAGCTCGTGGGGGCGGAACACCGGGGAGCTGTTTTTT. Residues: CASSWGRNTGELFF.